This TCR beta chain was captured in a study of blood T cells in healthy people across ages. Study overall: The template switching approach captured approximately one barcoded beta molecule for every two T cells.

General study results and limits: Estimated diversity, derived from one million T cells, was regarded as an underestimate. A greater number of naive CD4+ cells and higher diversity distinguished long-lived donors from aged donors.

Germline CDR1 reads MDHEN; CDR2 reads SYDVKM. The CDR3 has 13 amino acids. V was shortened by 4 bases and J by 7 bases, with 13 bases between the two germline ends. Next came a second PCR, run for about 7 to 12 cycles, which used a sample-barcoded 5' primer along with a J-beta primer mix. The template-switch adaptor, which had 12 random nucleotides, put a tag on each cDNA molecule. In TCRdb, the 5' RACE reads were re-called with MiXCR into one record per CDR3 protein. Among about 1.8 million distinct CDR3 sequences listed, 49% were seen once. Concerning this clonotype: Its antigen is unknown.

This chain connects TRBV28 to TRBJ1-2; D not resolved. The clonotype originates from a woman aged 40 to 50 in good health. The specimen sequenced was blood. The CDR3 coding sequence is TGTGCCAGCAGTTACGGGGATCTCGGTGGCTACACCTTC. Its protein product is CASSYGDLGGYTF.